The present TCR beta chain was sequenced within a study of OX40 agonist ivuxolimab in advanced cancers. Germline V gives CDR1 SGHAT, CDR2 FQNNGV. V was cut by 1 base and J by 6 bases, with 9 bases left in between. The CDR3 is 14 amino acids. Sequencing used immunoSEQ multiplex PCR; TCRdb keeps in-frame clones, though not all of them. The sample holds approximately 23,000 clones; roughly 83% are singletons and the top ten take 35% to 45%. The sample was CD4+ or CD8+ T cells sorted from blood, taken in a trial of the OX40 agonist ivuxolimab. The gene calls are TRBV11-2 and TRBJ2-2; D call uncertain. The TCR comes from an adult with an advanced solid tumor such as melanoma, head and neck, liver or kidney cancer. Written as DNA, the CDR3 is TGTGCCAGCAGCTTAGCGGGTAGGGCCGGGGAGCTGTTTTTT. Residues: CASSLAGRAGELFF.